The 19 T cell receptor beta chains given below trace back to one sample, sequenced in a study of shared clonotypes between healthy human individuals. Clones were read by immunoSEQ multiplex PCR, and TCRdb kept only the in-frame ones, dropping some. Among 470,000 or so clones listed, approximately 81% were seen once. The source material was PBMCs. The receptors stem from a woman aged 40 to 50 in good health. Some clones in this sample may be carry-over from other donors' samples.

This clone was seen ten or more times. The sample contains more than one DNA sequence encoding this CDR3. The chain combines TRBV6-4 with TRBJ2-6; possibly TRBD1 for D (6 bases). Trimming stripped 9 bases from V and 2 bases from J, with 20 bases between. CDR1 is MRHNA, CDR2 SNTAGT, per germline. There are 17 residues in the CDR3. Here the CDR3 reads CARGVDRKRPGANVLTF. The CDR3 DNA reads TGTGCCAGGGGGGTGGACAGAAAAAGACCTGGGGCCAACGTCCTGACTTTC.

In the case of this clone: It is likely a read error: a sequence one base away is far more abundant. The V call is TRBV2, the J call TRBJ2-1; a weak D match, TRBD2 (6 bases). V lost 7 bases and J 6 bases, leaving 19 bases between the germline ends. The CDR3 has 15 amino acids. CDR1 and CDR2 from the germline V gene are SNHLY and FYNNEI. DNA for the CDR3: TGTGCCAGCACCGACCCATCCAGCGGGCGCAATGAGCAGTTCTTC. This sequence encodes CASTDPSSGRNEQFF.

The sample holds one count of this clone. V and J are TRBV29-1 and TRBJ1-2; 8 nucleotides match TRBD1. J was trimmed by 7 bases and V by 4 bases; bases with no gene match: 11. The germline CDR1 and CDR2 sequences are SQVTM and ANQGSEA. This CDR3 is built from 14 residues. The CDR3 is CSVGTGLTSGGYTF. DNA of the CDR3: TGCAGCGTTGGGACAGGGCTCACTTCGGGTGGCTACACCTTC.

The rearrangement joins TRBV5-1 to TRBJ2-7; TRBD2 aligns across 15 bases. The CDR3 runs to 17 residues. V shed 4 bases and J 5 bases; nucleotides not matched to a gene: 10. Looked up from germline, CDR1 is SGHRS and CDR2 is YFSETQ. In nucleotides, the CDR3 is TGCGCCAGCAGCACGCGGACTAGCGGGAGGGCCCCTCACGAGCAGTACTTC. Protein product: CASSTRTSGRAPHEQYF.

The rearrangement links TRBV7-6 to TRBJ1-5; no firm D call. The V gene lost 5 bases and the J gene lost 4 bases, with 9 bases spanning the gap. The germline gives CDR1 SGHVS, CDR2 FNYEAQ. This CDR3 has 13 amino acids. The DNA of the CDR3 is TGTGCCAGCAGCATACATAAGAATCAGCCCCAGCATTTT. Translating it yields CASSIHKNQPQHF.

To note about this clone: A far larger clone differs by one base, so this is likely a read error. Additional DNA sequences in this sample encode the identical CDR3. The rearrangement uses TRBV19 and TRBJ1-2; possible D gene TRBD1, 6 bases. V was shortened by 7 bases and J by 4 bases, with 13 bases between the two germline ends. The CDR3 extends over 13 amino acids. CDR1 is LNHDA and CDR2 is SQIVND in the germline V gene (reference sequence). CDR3 sequence (DNA): TGTGCCAGTAACCCCGGACAGATCTATGGCTACACCTTC. This translates into CASNPGQIYGYTF.

The chain combines TRBV4-2 with TRBJ2-1; 8 bases align to TRBD2. This CDR3 contains 15 residues. From germline, CDR1 is LGHNA and CDR2 YNFKEQ. V lost 5 bases to trimming and J lost 10 bases; unmatched junction nucleotides: 13. This CDR3 is CASSTLLAESGEQFF. CDR3 in DNA: TGTGCCAGCAGCACTCTACTAGCGGAATCTGGGGAGCAGTTCTTC.

For this clone: A much larger clone is a single base away; this may be a read error. This chain links TRBV4-1 with TRBJ1-6; D perhaps matches TRBD1 (5 bases). Between the trimmed V and J ends, which lost 3 bases and 8 bases, there was a span of 20 bases. The CDR3 is made up of 17 amino acids. CDR1 MGHRA and CDR2 YSYEKL come from the germline V gene. Written as DNA, the CDR3 is TGCGCCAGCAGCCAGGATACAAGGGGCCGGCTGGATTCACCCCTCCACTTT. Protein sequence: CASSQDTRGRLDSPLHF.

The chain carries TRBV7-8 and TRBJ1-2, with D possibly being TRBD1 (6 bases). The CDR3 extends over 14 amino acids. Trimming took off 5 bases at V and 3 bases at J, with 13 bases between the two ends. Germline-derived CDR1 and CDR2 are SGHVS and FQNEAQ. The CDR3 coding sequence is TGTGCCAGCAGCCCGTCGGGGGCTGACTATGGCTACACCTTC. This translates into CASSPSGADYGYTF.

This chain joins TRBV11-2 and TRBJ2-3; 7 bases agree with TRBD2. Germline loops: CDR1 SGHAT, CDR2 FQNNGV. CDR3 length equals 16 residues. Trimming at V came to 2 bases and at J to 4 bases, leaving 9 bases not matched to a gene. The DNA for the CDR3 is TGTGCCAGCAGCTTAACGGGCGGGAGCGTCGCAGATACGCAGTATTTT. Protein sequence: CASSLTGGSVADTQYF.

The chain couples TRBV7-9 to TRBJ1-1; no clear D. Germline CDR1 reads SEHNR; CDR2 reads FQNEAQ (reference sequence). The CDR3 loop spans 15 amino acids. V lost 5 bases to trimming and J lost 5 bases, with 18 bases between them. The CDR3 region has the DNA TGTGCCAGCAGCCCTCCTACAGAAACCAGGACTGAAGCTTTCTTT. It codes for CASSPPTETRTEAFF.

Regarding this clone: The sample has other DNA sequences that encode this CDR3 too. J is TRBJ1-2 and V is TRBV25-1; D is uncertain. V gave up 4 bases and J gave up 2 bases, with 8 bases separating them. The CDR3 consists of 13 residues. Per germline, CDR1 MGHDK and CDR2 SYGVNS. In DNA, the CDR3 is TGTGCCAGCAGTGTGGGCAGCAACTATGGCTACACCTTC. Residues: CASSVGSNYGYTF.

This clone was seen a single time. The sample carries other DNA sequences with the same CDR3. The chain joins TRBV5-4 to TRBJ2-5; 8 bases match TRBD1. CDR3 size: 13 residues. Losses at the gene ends were 4 bases for V and 2 bases for J; bases not matched to a gene: 1. Germline CDR1 is SGHNT and CDR2 is YYREEE (reference sequence). CDR3 amino acids: CASSRDRQETQYF. DNA of the CDR3: TGTGCCAGCAGCCGGGACAGGCAAGAGACCCAGTACTTC.

V usage is TRBV7-2 and J usage is TRBJ2-5; D possibly corresponds to TRBD1 (7 bases). Trimming shortened V by 4 bases and J by 9 bases, and 12 bases separated the two germline ends. Germline CDR1 SGHTA, CDR2 FQGNSA. The CDR3 totals 12 residues. CDR3 protein: CASSWAGGPQYF. The CDR3 region has the DNA TGTGCCAGCAGCTGGGCAGGGGGGCCCCAGTACTTC.

This clone has a single count. A read error is likely here: a far larger clone is one base away. The V gene is TRBV19, the J gene TRBJ1-4; perhaps TRBD1 as D (5 bases). Trimming cost V 4 bases and J 5 bases, with 8 bases left between them. This CDR3 is 13 amino acids long. Germline lookup yields CDR1 LNHDA and CDR2 SQIVND (reference sequence). The CDR3 reads CASSTSGNEKLFF. The CDR3 DNA reads as TGTGCCAGTAGTACTTCAGGGAATGAAAAACTGTTTTTT.

The V call is TRBV11-2, the J call TRBJ1-2; 7 bases fit TRBD1. Germline CDR1 and CDR2: SGHAT and FQNNGV. The V and J ends lost 5 bases and 4 bases, in that order; junction bases with no gene match: 13. There are 16 residues in the CDR3. The CDR3 here is CASSRAGDSVSYGYTF. DNA for the CDR3: TGTGCCAGCAGCCGAGCGGGGGACAGCGTCAGCTATGGCTACACCTTC.

This clone was seen only a few times. The chain has TRBV28 and TRBJ1-2, with D possibly TRBD1 on 5 matching bases. CDR3 length: 14 residues. The germline CDR1 and CDR2 sequences are MDHEN and SYDVKM. V dropped 5 bases and J dropped 0 bases, with 10 bases sitting between them. Here the CDR3 reads CASSPAGPNYGYTF. The CDR3 DNA reads as TGTGCCAGCAGTCCAGCGGGACCTAACTATGGCTACACCTTC.

The chain combines TRBV5-4 with TRBJ1-2; D possibly corresponds to TRBD1 (5 bases). Germline assignment: CDR1 SGHNT and CDR2 YYREEE (reference sequence). There are 12 residues in the CDR3. V was pared by 2 bases and J by 5 bases, with 7 bases between. This CDR3 reads CASSFAGYGYTF. The CDR3 bases are TGTGCCAGCAGCTTTGCAGGGTATGGCTACACCTTC.

This clone is a singleton in its sample. The chain has TRBV28 and TRBJ2-7, with TRBD2 matching over 7 bases. This CDR3 comprises 16 residues. CDR1 is MDHEN, CDR2 SYDVKM, per germline. After removal of 2 bases from V and 7 bases from J, the junction contained 14 bases not matched to a gene. CDR3 nucleotides: TGTGCCAGCAGTTTAGGCGGTGCGGGAGTCGCGTGGGAGCAGTACTTC. It is translated as CASSLGGAGVAWEQYF.